The entry below describes one TCR beta chain. Its antigen is as yet unknown. The study ran its PCR with 60 Vbeta and 13 Jbeta primers. Using immunoSEQ multiplex PCR, the repertoire was profiled, and TCRdb retains in-frame clones only, with some absent. Counted here are about 150,000 clones, approximately 72% occurring once; the ten biggest clones make up 2% to 2.5%. The record originates from a study of cytomegalovirus exposure and HLA in healthy donors. Study results and limitations: Sequencing likely generated an artifact that appeared as a cluster of highly shared sequence variants. Most TCR sequences were uncommon, yet certain public TCRs appeared in many donors.

The ends were cut back, 5 bases at V and 5 bases at J, with 6 bases in the middle. CDR3 size: 11 residues. The germline gives CDR1 MNHNS, CDR2 SASEGT. The chain joins TRBV6-1 to TRBJ1-1; D perhaps matches TRBD1 (5 bases). The source material was PBMCs. The receptor was derived from a middle-aged man in good health and CMV-seronegative. DNA for the CDR3: TGTGCCAGCAGTCGGGGGACTGAAGCTTTCTTT. Its translation is CASSRGTEAFF.